This T cell receptor beta chain came from a study of cytomegalovirus exposure and HLA in healthy donors. In the PCR, 60 Vbeta and 13 Jbeta primers were used. Assay: immunoSEQ multiplex PCR; the TCRdb copy retains only in-frame clones and omits some. The repertoire holds around 140,000 clones, approximately 80% seen once, with 3.5% to 5% in the top ten. This clone appeared once. Unmatched junction bases numbered 11, after V lost 3 bases and J lost 0 bases. The germline gives CDR1 SGDLS, CDR2 YYNGEE. The CDR3 runs to 18 residues. This receptor was identified in a male donor in good health and CMV-seronegative. The source material was PBMCs. This chain joins TRBV9 and TRBJ2-3; 9 bases fit TRBD2. The CDR3 region has the DNA TGTGCCAGCAGCGACGGGACTAGCTTTTCTACTAGCACAGATACGCAGTATTTT. As protein: CASSDGTSFSTSTDTQYF.